These 2 T cell receptor beta chains originate from one sample sequenced in a study of blood T cell repertoires in COVID-19 (dated by TCRdb to the early 2020s). The library was generated by the immunoSEQ multiplex PCR assay. This immuneACCESS table, as held by TCRdb, lists in-frame sequences with V and J called but not all clones. Of the missing ones, under half trace to an unresolved V gene in checked studies; the others have no known cause. This sample comprises more than 100,000 clones, less than 85% of them detected only once. 0.65% to 0.95% of the sample is taken by the ten largest. Sequencing was done on a sample of peripheral blood. These receptors were obtained from a human donor with acute or convalescent COVID-19. The donor label of this sample is uncertain.

The rearrangement uses TRBV7-9 and TRBJ2-6; D is perhaps TRBD1 (5 bases). The CDR3 runs 15 residues. V lost 1 base and J 6 bases, leaving 10 bases between the germline ends. Germline CDR1 SEHNR, CDR2 FQNEAQ (reference sequence). The CDR3 sequence: CASSLVSGLANVLTF. The CDR3 DNA reads as TGTGCCAGCAGCTTAGTGTCAGGGCTGGCCAACGTCCTGACTTTC.

V usage is TRBV19 and J usage is TRBJ1-2; possibly TRBD1 for D (5 bases). The CDR3 has 16 residues. Germline V CDR1 and CDR2: LNHDA, SQIVND (reference sequence). Trimming removed 1 base at V and 7 bases at J, with 19 bases between. CDR3: CASSIVQRGWPSGYTF. The CDR3 DNA reads TGTGCCAGTAGTATAGTCCAACGGGGGTGGCCTTCTGGCTACACCTTC.